A selection of T cell receptor beta chains follows, all from one sample in a study of CD4 T cells in relation to SARS-CoV-2 and coronaviruses. The method was immunoSEQ multiplex PCR; TCRdb's version includes in-frame clones alone and lacks a portion of them. The table shows about 65,000 clones, with 85% to 90% occurring only once. Specimen: memory CD4+ T cells from PBMCs. The receptors originated from a human donor in good health. Each CDR3 is given without its conserved first and last residue.

V	J	CDR3
TRBV19	TRBJ2-6	ACRDGPSGANVLT
TRBV30	TRBJ2-6	AWSIGGGANVLT
TRBV7-8	TRBJ2-5	ASSNRVQETQY
TRBV6-5	TRBJ1-3	ASSYESSGNTIY
TRBV3-1/TRBV3-2	TRBJ1-4	ASSQVARSGEKLF
TRBV15	TRBJ2-7	ATSPQERREQY
TRBV12-3/TRBV12-4	TRBJ1-1	ASSLNLNTEAF
TRBV5-1	TRBJ1-5	ASSSRHFIVSNQPQH
TRBV6-5	TRBJ2-2	ASSYAETGELF
TRBV5-5	TRBJ2-3	ASIPISTDTQY
TRBV5-1	TRBJ1-2	ASSPDRGYGYT
TRBV7-9	TRBJ1-4	ASSPTGKGLFEKLF
TRBV5-7	TRBJ1-5	ASSPFVAQDQPQH
TRBV2	TRBJ2-1	ASSVEQSYNEQF
TRBV12-3/TRBV12-4	TRBJ2-5	ASRKEETQY
TRBV6-1	TRBJ1-5	ASKVEGDQPQH
TRBV30	TRBJ1-2	ACGQENYGYT
TRBV3-1/TRBV3-2	TRBJ2-1	ASSQAAGEQF
TRBV5-7	TRBJ1-6	ASSFDGGRSPLH
TRBV28	TRBJ1-6	ASSLTGQNSPLH
TRBV9	TRBJ2-5	ASSVGGETQY
TRBV3-1/TRBV3-2	TRBJ2-1	ASSQGGEQF
TRBV2	TRBJ1-2	ASEGQTPYGYT